These T cell receptor beta chains were read from a single sample in a study of T cell changes during pregnancy in multiple sclerosis. Measured with immunoSEQ multiplex PCR; TCRdb has only the in-frame clones, and not every one. The data contain nearly 50,000 clones, about 93% of them seen just once; the ten biggest clones take up around 0.48%. The sequencing used CD4+ T cells from peripheral blood mononuclear cells, collected in the first trimester of pregnancy. Receptors originate from a female donor with multiple sclerosis, enrolled in a pregnancy study. CDR3s include the opening cysteine and the closing phenylalanine or tryptophan. Each record gives: J gene, CDR3 length, V gene, CDR3 protein.

J: TRBJ2-7; length: 14; V: TRBV5-1; CDR3: CASSLDGTGGEQYF
J: TRBJ2-7; length: 14; V: TRBV7-8; CDR3: CASSARDSSYEQYF
J: TRBJ1-5; length: 12; V: TRBV2; CDR3: CASRGSNQPQHF
J: TRBJ1-2; length: 15; V: TRBV6-1; CDR3: CASHPRQGADNGYTF
J: TRBJ2-2; length: 12; V: TRBV11-3; CDR3: CASSPGDGELFF
J: TRBJ1-1; length: 12; V: TRBV19; CDR3: CASRAKYTEAFF
J: TRBJ1-2; length: 16; V: TRBV6-5; CDR3: CASSYLTGGSPYGYTF
J: TRBJ1-2; length: 16; V: TRBV9; CDR3: CASSASGTGDYYGYTF
J: TRBJ2-2; length: 14; V: TRBV7-3; CDR3: CASSPLGAGGELFF
J: TRBJ1-1; length: 11; V: TRBV6-6; CDR3: CASGQQGKAFF
J: TRBJ1-1; length: 15; V: TRBV7-9; CDR3: CASSLWGRATAEAFF
J: TRBJ1-6; length: 18; V: TRBV10-3; CDR3: CAISETGTGVSKSSPLHF
J: TRBJ2-5; length: 15; V: TRBV13; CDR3: CASSPRGGGVETQYF
J: TRBJ2-5; length: 14; V: TRBV5-1; CDR3: CASSYTPGMETQYF
J: TRBJ1-1; length: 14; V: TRBV4-2; CDR3: CASSQDRENTEAFF
J: TRBJ2-3; length: 14; V: TRBV4-1; CDR3: CASSLGQGVDTQYF
J: TRBJ2-7; length: 12; V: TRBV6-5; CDR3: CASSRTRVEQYF
J: TRBJ1-2; length: 14; V: TRBV15; CDR3: CATSRVRAPFGYTF
J: TRBJ1-3; length: 14; V: TRBV7-9; CDR3: CASSLSVSGNTIYF
J: TRBJ1-5; length: 14; V: TRBV27; CDR3: CASSPRGGPQPQHF
J: TRBJ2-3; length: 15; V: TRBV5-4; CDR3: CASYRDSISTDTQYF
J: TRBJ1-2; length: 10; V: TRBV6-1; CDR3: CASRRGGYTF
J: TRBJ1-2; length: 13; V: TRBV19; CDR3: CASTTSVNYGYTF
J: TRBJ1-2; length: 16; V: TRBV7-9; CDR3: CASSRWGQGTTYGYTF
J: TRBJ1-1; length: 13; V: TRBV10-3; CDR3: CAIRGTQNTEAFF
J: TRBJ2-1; length: 18; V: TRBV5-1; CDR3: CASSLGGLAGGQTNEQFF
J: TRBJ1-2; length: 17; V: TRBV7-6; CDR3: CASSLATPGQGRYGYTF
J: TRBJ2-1; length: 13; V: TRBV7-9; CDR3: CASSKGEYNEQFF
J: TRBJ2-5; length: 14; V: TRBV25-1; CDR3: CASSAPSGQETQYF
J: TRBJ1-1; length: 14; V: TRBV6-5; CDR3: CASSRTDRPSEAFF
J: TRBJ2-1; length: 14; V: TRBV19; CDR3: CASSISGANNEQFF
J: TRBJ1-1; length: 11; V: TRBV5-1; CDR3: CASSLDSEAFF
J: TRBJ2-3; length: 14; V: TRBV7-9; CDR3: CASTIGGAADTQYF
J: TRBJ1-2; length: 15; V: TRBV6-6; CDR3: CASSLLDRQQNGYTF
J: TRBJ2-3; length: 16; V: TRBV5-4; CDR3: CASSFRVLRSTDTQYF
J: TRBJ1-5; length: 14; V: TRBV2; CDR3: CASSVTGPNQPQHF
J: TRBJ2-7; length: 13; V: TRBV27; CDR3: CASSFEGAYEQYF